These 5 T cell receptor beta chains were sequenced from one sample in a study of blood T cell repertoires in COVID-19 (dated by TCRdb to 2020 to 2021). Receptor libraries were prepared by the immunoSEQ multiplex PCR assay. TCRdb mirrors the immuneACCESS table, restricted to in-frame sequences. Some clones are absent from its copies; in checked studies, under half trace to an unresolved V gene, and the reason for the others is unknown. Present in this sample are approximately 73,000 clones, roughly 86% of which were seen just once. The ten largest clones add up to roughly 0.83% of the sample. Sequencing used peripheral blood. These receptors were taken from a woman in her seventies with acute or convalescent COVID-19.

This clone was counted a single time. This sample includes further DNA sequences coding for the same CDR3. The rearrangement joins TRBV18 to TRBJ2-5, with D possibly TRBD2 on 6 matching bases. The ends were cut back, 3 bases at V and 3 bases at J, with 8 bases in the middle. CDR1 is KGHSH and CDR2 is LQKENI in the germline V gene. The CDR3 loop spans 13 amino acids. The CDR3 DNA sequence: TGTGCCAGCTCACCTTCGGGGGAAGAGACCCAGTACTTC. This gives the protein CASSPSGEETQYF. The full variable domain, in which reference TRBV18 and TRBJ2-5 provide the parts outside the CDR3, is NAGVMQNPRHLVRRRGQEARLRCSPMKGHSHVYWYRQLPEEGLKFMVYLQKENIIDESGMPKERFSAEFPKEGPSILRIQQVVRGDSAAYFCASSPSGEETQYFGPGTRLLVL.

The gene calls are TRBV7-2 and TRBJ2-7; the match to TRBD2 covers 12 bases. The V gene's germline CDR1 is SGHTA and CDR2 FQGNSA. This CDR3 is built from 16 residues. Losses at the gene ends were 1 base for V and 2 bases for J; bases not matched to a gene: 3. The CDR3 nucleotides are TGTGCCAGCAGCTTAGGGACTAGCGGGATCCCCTACGAGCAGTACTTC. Its translation is CASSLGTSGIPYEQYF.

The chain couples TRBV7-9 to TRBJ2-5; 7 bases are shared with TRBD1. CDR1 and CDR2 from the germline V gene are SEHNR and FQNEAQ (reference sequence). V lost 8 bases and J lost 3; bases outside the gene matches: 12. The CDR3 extends over 15 amino acids. This chain's CDR3 is CASVNRDSEKETQYF. The DNA for the CDR3 is TGTGCCAGCGTTAACAGGGACAGCGAAAAAGAGACCCAGTACTTC.

This clone occurred a few times. The gene calls are TRBV2 and TRBJ1-1; 9 positions match TRBD1. CDR1 and CDR2 (germline): SNHLY, FYNNEI. The CDR3 sequence is 13 residues long. The junction had 9 bases not matched to a gene; V was cut back by 6 bases and J by 10 bases. CDR3 in DNA: TGTGCCAGCAGACCGGGACAGGGTATTGGAGCTTTCTTT. It translates to CASRPGQGIGAFF.

The chain uses TRBV27 and TRBJ2-7; the match to TRBD2 covers 13 bases. With V trimmed by 5 bases and J by 3 bases, 7 bases remained unmatched. This CDR3 contains 16 residues. Germline V CDR1 and CDR2: MNHEY, SMNVEV (reference sequence). The DNA for the CDR3 is TGTGCCAGCAGTGAGAGGGGACTAGCGGGATTCTACGAGCAGTACTTC. This gives the protein CASSERGLAGFYEQYF.